The entry below gives a single TCR beta chain sequence along with its context. The ends lost 3 bases at V and 5 bases at J; junction bases unmatched: 7. Germline-derived CDR1 and CDR2 are SGHTA and FQGTGA. This CDR3 comprises 15 residues. This sample was included in a study of blood T cell repertoires in COVID-19. Overall study: Acute and convalescent COVID-19 samples came from the United States, Italy and Spain. From T cells, B-cell-depleted T cells, or PBMCs came the material, which was cDNA or gDNA.

In the original analysis: Using reference gene primer amplification, nucleated cell counts were estimated. The protocol was immunoSEQ multiplex PCR, while the TCRdb copy is restricted to in-frame clones and leaves out a portion. Clone size and V and J calls were adopted from that table, with D and trimming inferred from the DNA. Of some 180,000 clones listed, about 85% are singletons. This clonotype was sampled from a woman in her sixties with acute or convalescent COVID-19. V gene TRBV7-3 combines with J gene TRBJ2-5, with 9 positions matching TRBD2. The sequencing input was peripheral blood. The CDR3, as DNA: TGTGCCAGCAGCTTCGGCGGGAGGGCCGGGGAGACCCAGTACTTC. The encoded protein is CASSFGGRAGETQYF.